A single sample is the source of the 5 T cell receptor beta chains below, sequenced in a study of technical replicates of blood from several donors. Data came from immunoSEQ multiplex PCR; TCRdb stores just in-frame clones and leaves some out. Found here are approximately 53,000 clones, around 95% of them singletons; the top ten hold about 0.41%. The sample taken for sequencing was T cells isolated from PBMCs. These TCRs come from a human donor in good health.

The gene calls are TRBV6-5 and TRBJ1-2; 7 bases agree with TRBD1. V shed 7 bases, J shed 3 bases, and the junction held 8 bases outside the gene matches. Germline lookup yields CDR1 MNHEY and CDR2 SVGAGI. CDR3 length equals 14 residues. DNA for the CDR3: TGTGCCAGCACTAAGGGCAGGGGGGACTATGGCTACACCTTC. Translating it yields CASTKGRGDYGYTF.

V gene TRBV30 combines with J gene TRBJ1-2, with D perhaps matching TRBD1 (5 bases). The V end lost 2 bases, the J end lost 8 bases, and 18 bases lay between the germline ends. This CDR3 comprises 14 residues. Per germline, CDR1 GTSNPN and CDR2 SVGIG (reference sequence). Here the CDR3 DNA reads TGTGCCTGGAGTACTATGGGGGGGGGTGTGGGCTACACCTTC. It translates to CAWSTMGGGVGYTF.

The rearrangement uses TRBV27 and TRBJ1-2, with D maybe TRBD1 (5 bases). Trimming left V 7 bases short and J 6 bases short, with 9 bases between. This CDR3 region has 11 residues. Germline V gene data show CDR1 as MNHEY and CDR2 as SMNVEV (reference sequence). The CDR3 DNA sequence: TGTGCCAGCATTTCGGGGGATGGCTACACCTTC. Its protein is CASISGDGYTF.

The rearrangement links TRBV4-3 to TRBJ2-1; a weak D match, TRBD2 (5 bases). Germline V gives CDR1 LGHNA, CDR2 YSLEER. CDR3 length: 13 residues. Trimming removed 3 bases at V and 8 bases at J, with 11 bases between. The CDR3 here is CASSQGGLYEQFF. DNA for the CDR3: TGCGCCAGCAGCCAGGGTGGACTGTATGAGCAGTTCTTC.

CDR3 sequence reads: CASSQDNTEAYEQYF. The CDR3 nucleotides are TGCGCCAGCAGCCAAGATAACACTGAGGCCTACGAGCAGTACTTC. The chain has TRBV4-1 and TRBJ2-7; D is uncertain. The V end lost 0 bases, the J end lost 2 bases, and 11 bases lay between the germline ends. Germline V lookup: CDR1 MGHRA, CDR2 YSYEKL. The CDR3 runs to 15 residues.